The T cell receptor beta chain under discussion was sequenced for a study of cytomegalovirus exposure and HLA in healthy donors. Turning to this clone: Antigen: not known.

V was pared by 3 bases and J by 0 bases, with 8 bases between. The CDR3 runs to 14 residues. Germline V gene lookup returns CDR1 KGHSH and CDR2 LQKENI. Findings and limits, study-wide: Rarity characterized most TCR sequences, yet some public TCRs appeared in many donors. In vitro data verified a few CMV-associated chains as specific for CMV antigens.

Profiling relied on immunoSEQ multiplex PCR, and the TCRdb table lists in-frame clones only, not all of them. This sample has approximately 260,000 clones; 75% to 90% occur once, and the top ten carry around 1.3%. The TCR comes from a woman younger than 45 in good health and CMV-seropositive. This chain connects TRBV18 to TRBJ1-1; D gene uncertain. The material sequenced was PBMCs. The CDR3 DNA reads TGTGCCAGCTCACCGCGACTATTGAACACTGAAGCTTTCTTT. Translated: CASSPRLLNTEAFF.